This TCR beta chain stems from a study of blood T cell repertoires in COVID-19. Study-level background: Acute and convalescent COVID-19 specimens originated in the United States, Italy and Spain. PBMCs, B-cell-depleted T cells, or T cells provided the cDNA or gDNA that made up the material.

Methods used by the authors: Amplification of reference gene primers provided the estimated nucleated cell counts. Some clones are missing from TCRdb's copy, which holds only in-frame ones; the method was immunoSEQ multiplex PCR. The V and J calls and clone size were taken over from that table, and D and trimming were inferred from the DNA. The table records about 240,000 clones, roughly four fifths of them present only once. The V segment lost 3 bases and the J segment 1 base; nucleotides outside the gene matches: 1. The CDR3 spans 16 residues. The germline V gene encodes CDR1 SGDLS and CDR2 YYNGEE.

Source material: peripheral blood. The TCR originated in an older woman with active or convalescent COVID-19. V usage is TRBV9 and J usage is TRBJ2-3; 14 nucleotides line up with TRBD2. The CDR3 DNA follows: TGTGCCAGCAGCGCGGGACTAGCGGGGGGCACAGATACGCAGTATTTT. Amino acids: CASSAGLAGGTDTQYF. Drawing the rest from reference TRBV9 and TRBJ2-3, the complete variable domain is DSGVTQTPKHLITATGQRVTLRCSPRSGDLSVYWYQQSLDQGLQFLIQYYNGEERAKGNILERFSAQQFPDLHSELNLSSLELGDSALYFCASSAGLAGGTDTQYFGPGTRLTVL.